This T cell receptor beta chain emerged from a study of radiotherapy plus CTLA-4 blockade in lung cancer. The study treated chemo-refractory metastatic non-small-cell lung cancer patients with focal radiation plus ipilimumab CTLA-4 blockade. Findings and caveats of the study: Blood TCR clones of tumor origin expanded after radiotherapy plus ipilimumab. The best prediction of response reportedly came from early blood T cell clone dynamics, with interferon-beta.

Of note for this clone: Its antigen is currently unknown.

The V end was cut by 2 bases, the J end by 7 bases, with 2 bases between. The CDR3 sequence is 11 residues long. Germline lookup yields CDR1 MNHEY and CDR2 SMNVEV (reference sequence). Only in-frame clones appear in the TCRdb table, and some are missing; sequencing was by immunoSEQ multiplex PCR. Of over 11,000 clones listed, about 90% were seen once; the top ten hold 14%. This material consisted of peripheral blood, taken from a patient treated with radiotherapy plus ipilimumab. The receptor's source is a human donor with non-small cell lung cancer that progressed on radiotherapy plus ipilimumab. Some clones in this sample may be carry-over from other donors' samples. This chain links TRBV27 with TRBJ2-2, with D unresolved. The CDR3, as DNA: TGTGCCAGCAGTTTACTCGGGGAGCTGTTTTTT. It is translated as CASSLLGELFF.